These 10 T cell receptor beta chains were all obtained from the same sample, sequenced in a study of PD-L1 blockade in urothelial cancer listed by TCRdb under 2017. Library preparation was by the immunoSEQ multiplex PCR assay. This immuneACCESS table, as held by TCRdb, lists in-frame sequences with V and J called but not all clones. Of the missing ones, under half trace to an unresolved V gene in checked studies; the others have no known cause. The sample table contains around 21,000 clones; only one count was recorded for about four fifths of them. More than 1.5% of the sample rests with the top ten. The time point label, as the study defines it: peripheral blood 6 weeks after treatment start. The sequencing here drew on PBMCs, taken around atezolizumab (anti-PD-L1) treatment. These receptors originate from a middle-aged man with urothelial cancer.

This sequence joins TRBV7-3 and TRBJ2-7, with 10 bases identical to TRBD2. Germline V lookup: CDR1 SGHTA, CDR2 FQGTGA. The CDR3 extends over 15 amino acids. V lost 2 bases to trimming and J lost 4 bases; unmatched junction nucleotides: 5. Here the CDR3 reads CASSLESGRAYEQYF. The DNA of the CDR3 is TGTGCCAGCAGCTTAGAAAGCGGGAGGGCTTACGAGCAGTACTTC.

The genes are TRBV4-1 and TRBJ2-1; 8 bases fit TRBD2. Germline CDR1 MGHRA, CDR2 YSYEKL. The J segment lost 8 bases and the V segment lost 0 bases, leaving 15 bases of the junction unmatched. This CDR3 contains 18 residues. CDR3 protein: CASSQEQLAGDYGDEQFF. In nucleotides, the CDR3 is TGCGCCAGCAGCCAAGAGCAGCTAGCGGGTGACTACGGGGATGAGCAGTTCTTC.

This clone was found a few times. The chain combines TRBV7-9 with TRBJ2-2; D is possibly TRBD2 (5 bases). The CDR3 is 15 amino acids. Per germline, CDR1 SEHNR and CDR2 FQNEAQ (reference sequence). Trimming took 2 bases from V and 6 from J, leaving 13 bases between them. For the CDR3, the DNA is TGTGCCAGCAGCTTACGGACTTCTGCGGCCGGGGAGCTGTTTTTT. This sequence encodes CASSLRTSAAGELFF.

This clone was seen only once. The rearrangement joins TRBV2 to TRBJ1-2; tentative D call: TRBD1 (6 bases). The CDR3 has 12 amino acids. V was cut by 4 bases and J by 12 bases, with 15 bases left in between. Looked up from germline, CDR1 is SNHLY and CDR2 is FYNNEI. Here the CDR3 DNA reads TGTGCCAGCAGTGGTAAACAGGGCTTCGACACCTTC. It yields the protein CASSGKQGFDTF.

This clone was counted a few times. The chain carries TRBV2 and TRBJ1-2, with 7 bases lining up with TRBD1. CDR3 length: 15 amino acids. J was trimmed by 6 bases and V by 4 bases; bases with no gene match: 11. CDR1 is SNHLY and CDR2 is FYNNEI in the germline V gene. The CDR3 DNA reads as TGTGCCAGCAGTGCCCGAAGACAGGGATCCGATGGCTACACCTTC. Translated, it gives CASSARRQGSDGYTF.

CDR3 sequence reads: CASSPLSSSYNEQFF. The CDR3 nucleotides read TGTGCCAGCTCACCGTTGTCTAGCTCCTACAATGAGCAGTTCTTC. The chain couples TRBV18 to TRBJ2-1; no definite D call. V was clipped by 3 bases and J by 0 bases, with 9 bases between them. Germline assignment: CDR1 KGHSH and CDR2 LQKENI. The CDR3 contains 15 residues.

The rearrangement joins TRBV6-1 to TRBJ1-3; weak D call: TRBD1 (6 bases). The CDR3 contains 14 residues. V was cut by 7 bases and J by 0 bases, with 10 bases left in between. Germline V gene sequence: CDR1 MNHNS, CDR2 SASEGT. As DNA, the CDR3 is TGTGCCAGCACGGACAGCAACTCTGGAAACACCATATATTTT. Protein product: CASTDSNSGNTIYF.

V gene TRBV7-6 combines with J gene TRBJ1-1, with TRBD1 matching over 9 bases. This CDR3 is built from 13 residues. The V segment lost 5 bases and the J segment 4 bases; nucleotides outside the gene matches: 2. Germline values: CDR1 SGHVS, CDR2 FNYEAQ. The CDR3 loop is CASSATGGTEAFF. Written as DNA, the CDR3 is TGTGCCAGCAGCGCGACAGGGGGCACTGAAGCTTTCTTT.

This CDR3 is CASSIFGGHRGQETQYF. The CDR3 DNA is TGTGCCAGTAGTATATTCGGGGGTCACAGGGGCCAAGAGACCCAGTACTTC. The genes are TRBV19 and TRBJ2-5, with a tentative D call TRBD1 (7 bases). Trimming shortened V by 2 bases and J by 1 base, and 17 bases separated the two germline ends. The length of the CDR3 is 17 residues. The germline V gene has CDR1 LNHDA and CDR2 SQIVND (reference sequence).

The sample holds a few counts of this clone. This sequence joins TRBV2 and TRBJ1-2; possible D gene TRBD1, 6 bases. This CDR3 has 14 amino acids. The V end lost 7 bases, the J end lost 4 bases, and 16 bases lay between the germline ends. Germline loops: CDR1 SNHLY, CDR2 FYNNEI. The CDR3 is CASTRDTMGYGYTF. The DNA for the CDR3 is TGTGCCAGCACCCGGGACACGATGGGCTATGGCTACACCTTC.